Below are 28 T cell receptor beta chains sequenced from a single sample in a study of cytomegalovirus exposure and HLA in healthy donors. It was with 60 Vbeta and 13 Jbeta primers that the PCR ran. Clones were sequenced by immunoSEQ multiplex PCR, and TCRdb holds only the in-frame ones, with some missing. The sample has about 110,000 clones, about 70% seen once. Sequencing input: PBMCs. These receptors were taken from a female donor in good health and CMV-seronegative.

The chain recombines TRBV6-6 with TRBJ2-7, with D maybe TRBD2 (5 bases). CDR1 MNHNY and CDR2 SVGAGI come from the germline V gene (reference sequence). The V end lost 6 bases, the J end lost 6 bases, and 9 bases lay between the germline ends. This CDR3 is 11 amino acids long. The CDR3 is CASSPGGEQYF. The DNA for the CDR3 is TGTGCCAGCAGCCCCGGAGGCGAGCAGTACTTC.

The V call is TRBV7-3, the J call TRBJ2-3, with a possible D match to TRBD1 (5 bases). The V and J ends lost 5 bases and 2 bases respectively, with 11 bases between them. The CDR3 has 14 residues. Per germline, CDR1 SGHTA and CDR2 FQGTGA. The CDR3 region is CASSQSGATDTQYF. In DNA, the CDR3 is TGTGCCAGCAGCCAGAGTGGGGCCACAGATACGCAGTATTTT.

This chain links TRBV29-1 with TRBJ2-7; 14 bases are shared with TRBD2. CDR1 SQVTM and CDR2 ANQGSEA come from the germline V gene. The CDR3 is 15 residues long. With 6 bases clipped from V and 1 base from J, the junction kept 5 bases outside the gene matches. The CDR3 sequence: CSVGTSGSRSYEQYF. In DNA form, the CDR3 reads TGCAGCGTAGGGACTAGCGGGAGTAGGTCCTACGAGCAGTACTTC.

This clone was picked up a small number of times. This chain connects TRBV5-5 to TRBJ2-7; possibly TRBD1 for D (5 bases). Germline V gene sequence: CDR1 SGHKS, CDR2 YYEKEE (reference sequence). The CDR3 runs 15 residues. Trimming stripped 4 bases from V and 0 bases from J, with 14 bases between. CDR3 protein: CASSPTGPLSYEQYF. In DNA form, the CDR3 reads TGTGCCAGCAGCCCCACAGGACCCCTCTCCTACGAGCAGTACTTC.

This clone occurred a few times. The rearrangement links TRBV19 to TRBJ2-3; perhaps TRBD2 as D (6 bases). The CDR3 length is 15 residues. Germline V gene data show CDR1 as LNHDA and CDR2 as SQIVND (reference sequence). With 3 bases removed from V and 0 bases from J, the gap between germline ends came to 10 bases. The CDR3 region has the DNA TGTGCCAGTAGTATGTCCGGGACTAGCACAGATACGCAGTATTTT. This gives the protein CASSMSGTSTDTQYF.

This clone appeared a few times. This chain links TRBV30 with TRBJ2-7; D may be TRBD2 (5 bases). Deletions cut 3 bases from V and 1 base from J, with 13 bases between. The CDR3 is made up of 14 amino acids. Looked up from germline, CDR1 is GTSNPN and CDR2 is SVGIG (reference sequence). The CDR3 DNA reads TGTGCCTGGAGACGGGGAGAGGTTTCCTACGAGCAGTACTTC. Protein: CAWRRGEVSYEQYF.

The chain links TRBV5-5 to TRBJ1-1; tentative D call: TRBD1 (6 bases). Per germline, CDR1 SGHKS and CDR2 YYEKEE (reference sequence). Trimming took 0 bases from V and 5 from J, leaving 17 bases between them. The CDR3 loop spans 16 amino acids. This chain's CDR3 is CASSLDGGGRWTEAFF. The CDR3 DNA is TGTGCCAGCAGCTTGGACGGTGGGGGCCGATGGACTGAAGCTTTCTTT.

In its sample, this clone was seen a few times. The rearrangement uses TRBV19 and TRBJ2-7; 7 bases match TRBD1. The CDR3 loop spans 15 amino acids. Trimming removed 6 bases from V and 2 bases from J; junction bases left unmatched: 10. CDR1 and CDR2 from the germline V gene are LNHDA and SQIVND (reference sequence). The CDR3 DNA reads TGTGCCAGTAGGGGACAGCCCCTCCCACCCTACGAGCAGTACTTC. Amino acid sequence: CASRGQPLPPYEQYF.

This rearrangement joins TRBV14 to TRBJ1-1; TRBD1 matches at 7 bases. Germline loops: CDR1 SGHDN, CDR2 FVKESK. Trimming cost V 4 bases and J 1 base; bases outside gene matches: 6. The CDR3 is 15 amino acids. The CDR3: CASSRRQGGNTEAFF. As DNA, the CDR3 is TGTGCCAGCAGCCGACGACAGGGAGGGAACACTGAAGCTTTCTTT.

The CDR3 DNA reads as TGCGCCAGCAGCCAAGGCGGGACCCCCTCCTACGAGCAGTACTTC. Protein product: CASSQGGTPSYEQYF. The chain uses TRBV4-1 and TRBJ2-7; a weak D match, TRBD2 (6 bases). The CDR3 runs 15 residues. The V end lost 1 base, the J end lost 0 bases, and 10 bases lay between the germline ends. Germline CDR1 is MGHRA and CDR2 is YSYEKL.

This clone showed up just a few times. The V gene is TRBV2, the J gene TRBJ1-6, with D possibly being TRBD1 (5 bases). The V end lost 3 bases, the J end lost 8 bases, and 17 bases lay between the germline ends. The CDR3 spans 16 residues. Germline lookup yields CDR1 SNHLY and CDR2 FYNNEI. The CDR3 nucleotides read TGTGCCAGCAGTGAGAATAGGGGCAGGATGGATTCACCCCTCCACTTT. As protein: CASSENRGRMDSPLHF.

The V and J genes are TRBV5-5 and TRBJ2-2, with 8 bases aligning to TRBD1. This CDR3 region has 14 residues. The germline gives CDR1 SGHKS, CDR2 YYEKEE (reference sequence). V gave up 5 bases and J gave up 7 bases; unmatched junction bases: 7. This CDR3 is CASRRTGQGGELFF. Written as DNA, the CDR3 is TGTGCCAGCAGGCGGACAGGGCAGGGCGGGGAGCTGTTTTTT.

This clone has just one count. The gene calls are TRBV9 and TRBJ1-1; no clear D. The CDR3 totals 13 residues. CDR1 is SGDLS, CDR2 YYNGEE, per germline. The V gene lost 4 bases and the J gene lost 1 base, with 8 bases spanning the gap. The CDR3 DNA reads as TGTGCCAGCAGCACCACAGAGAACACTGAAGCTTTCTTT. Its protein product is CASSTTENTEAFF.

The chain has TRBV11-2 and TRBJ1-1; perhaps TRBD1 as D (6 bases). Trimming removed 6 bases from V and 5 bases from J, with 10 bases in between. Germline V gene lookup returns CDR1 SGHAT and CDR2 FQNNGV. CDR3 length: 12 residues. In nucleotides, the CDR3 is TGTGCCAGCAGGGGGGGGGCAACTGAAGCTTTCTTT. Its protein product is CASRGGATEAFF. The entire variable domain, with the rest obtained from reference TRBV11-2 and TRBJ1-1, is as follows: EAGVAQSPRYKIIEKRQSVAFWCNPISGHATLYWYQQILGQGPKLLIQFQNNGVVDDSQLPKDRFSAERLKGVDSTLKIQPAKLEDSAVYLCASRGGATEAFFGQGTRLTVV.

The gene calls are TRBV5-1 and TRBJ1-1; a possible D gene is TRBD1 (5 bases). V lost 2 bases and J 3 bases, leaving 8 bases between the germline ends. The CDR3 extends over 13 amino acids. Germline loops: CDR1 SGHRS, CDR2 YFSETQ. The DNA for the CDR3 is TGCGCCAGCAGCTTTCCGGGGGACACTGAAGCTTTCTTT. Protein product: CASSFPGDTEAFF.

V gene TRBV30 combines with J gene TRBJ2-1; TRBD1 agrees at 10 bases. The CDR3 consists of 15 residues. The germline V gene has CDR1 GTSNPN and CDR2 SVGIG (reference sequence). Unmatched junction bases numbered 7, after V lost 4 bases and J lost 4 bases. DNA for the CDR3: TGTGCCTGGAACCGGGGGGACAGGGGATACAATGAGCAGTTCTTC. Its protein is CAWNRGDRGYNEQFF.

The rearrangement uses TRBV19 and TRBJ1-4; D perhaps matches TRBD1 (6 bases). CDR3 length: 12 residues. Looked up from germline, CDR1 is LNHDA and CDR2 is SQIVND (reference sequence). V lost 6 bases to trimming and J lost 5 bases, with 7 bases between them. The CDR3 DNA is TGTGCCAGTAGAACAGGGAATGAAAAACTGTTTTTT. It codes for CASRTGNEKLFF.

The V and J genes are TRBV25-1 and TRBJ2-6; D perhaps matches TRBD2 (6 bases). Germline CDR1 MGHDK, CDR2 SYGVNS. This CDR3 contains 16 residues. The V and J ends lost 5 bases and 0 bases respectively, with 11 bases between them. CDR3 sequence: CASSRTGSSGANVLTF. In nucleotides, the CDR3 is TGTGCCAGCAGTAGGACCGGGAGCTCTGGGGCCAACGTCCTGACTTTC.

The chain is built from TRBV12-5 and TRBJ1-1; 10 bases map to TRBD1. The CDR3 runs to 16 residues. The germline V gene encodes CDR1 LGHNT and CDR2 FRNRAP. The V gene end was trimmed by 3 bases and the J gene end by 2 bases; junction bases not matched to a gene: 6. CDR3 sequence reads: CASGFGTGVRNTEAFF. CDR3 coding DNA: TGTGCTAGTGGTTTCGGGACAGGGGTTAGAAACACTGAAGCTTTCTTT.

This chain links TRBV15 with TRBJ2-7; D is possibly TRBD1 (5 bases). Looked up from germline, CDR1 is LNHNV and CDR2 is YYDKDF (reference sequence). V lost 5 bases and J 5 bases, leaving 19 bases between the germline ends. The CDR3 is 15 amino acids. As DNA, the CDR3 is TGTGCCACCAGCCCCCGGGTATTAGGGGATAACGAGCAGTACTTC. Its translation: CATSPRVLGDNEQYF.

This chain uses TRBV4-1 with TRBJ2-2; weak D call: TRBD1 (6 bases). V was trimmed by 2 bases and J by 6 bases, leaving 16 bases between them. This CDR3 is built from 16 residues. CDR1 is MGHRA and CDR2 is YSYEKL in the germline V gene. CDR3 loop: CASSQRGTAPAGELFF. The CDR3 bases are TGCGCCAGCAGCCAAAGGGGGACCGCCCCAGCCGGGGAGCTGTTTTTT.

The rearrangement uses TRBV4-3 and TRBJ1-3; D remains unclear. The CDR3 runs 16 residues. Germline CDR1 reads LGHNA; CDR2 reads YSLEER. V was shortened by 0 bases and J by 7 bases, with 16 bases between the two germline ends. This CDR3 reads CASSQDAKETWNTIYF. As DNA, the CDR3 is TGCGCCAGCAGCCAAGATGCCAAGGAGACTTGGAACACCATATATTTT.

Only a few counts were recorded for this clone. The rearrangement links TRBV7-9 to TRBJ2-3, with a weak D call TRBD2 (5 bases). The V end was cut by 1 base, the J end by 1 base, with 9 bases between. CDR3 length: 15 residues. Germline-derived CDR1 and CDR2 are SEHNR and FQNEAQ (reference sequence). CDR3 DNA: TGTGCCAGCAGCTTAGGAGGAGCGGGCACAGATACGCAGTATTTT. It yields the protein CASSLGGAGTDTQYF.

This sequence joins TRBV7-3 and TRBJ2-6; D possibly corresponds to TRBD1 (5 bases). Germline V gene sequence: CDR1 SGHTA, CDR2 FQGTGA. Trimming took 1 base from V and 0 from J, leaving 16 bases between them. CDR3 length: 19 residues. The CDR3 reads CASSLIGAAAHSGANVLTF. CDR3 bases: TGTGCCAGCAGCTTAATTGGGGCAGCCGCTCACTCTGGGGCCAACGTCCTGACTTTC.

The rearrangement uses TRBV7-9 and TRBJ2-1, with a weak D call TRBD2 (6 bases). CDR1 and CDR2 from the germline V gene are SEHNR and FQNEAQ (reference sequence). This CDR3 is built from 18 residues. With 1 base removed from V and 0 bases from J, the gap between germline ends came to 16 bases. The CDR3 DNA sequence: TGTGCCAGCAGCTTAGATCGTTTTGGGAGGAGCTCCTACAATGAGCAGTTCTTC. Amino acids: CASSLDRFGRSSYNEQFF.

This clone was seen a single time. The genes are TRBV29-1 and TRBJ2-7, with D possibly matching TRBD1 (5 bases). CDR1 and CDR2 (germline): SQVTM, ANQGSEA. V was trimmed by 6 bases and J by 0 bases, leaving 12 bases between them. The CDR3 contains 13 residues. The CDR3 bases are TGCAGCGTCCACATCACAGGCTCCTACGAGCAGTACTTC. It codes for CSVHITGSYEQYF.

The V gene is TRBV7-8, the J gene TRBJ1-2; weak D call: TRBD1 (6 bases). Germline lookup yields CDR1 SGHVS and CDR2 FQNEAQ. V dropped 5 bases and J dropped 2 bases, with 9 bases sitting between them. The length of the CDR3 is 13 residues. The CDR3 coding sequence is TGTGCCAGCAGCGCCACAGGGAACTATGGCTACACCTTC. It is translated as CASSATGNYGYTF.

This chain uses TRBV5-1 with TRBJ2-7; 10 positions agree with TRBD2. CDR1 and CDR2 from the germline V gene are SGHRS and YFSETQ. V lost 2 bases, J lost 3 bases, and 11 bases stayed unmatched. This CDR3 is built from 17 residues. CDR3 loop: CASSFGTSGTMGYEQYF. The CDR3 DNA reads as TGCGCCAGCAGCTTTGGAACTAGCGGGACCATGGGCTACGAGCAGTACTTC.